The clone carrying this T cell receptor beta chain was found many times. The sample comes from a study of early T cells in non-severe SARS-CoV-2 infection. TCRdb re-called the 5' RACE reads with MiXCR, one entry per CDR3 protein. The table records 87,000 or so distinct CDR3 sequences, approximately 13% of them present only once. V was shortened by 1 base and J by 8 bases, with 9 bases between the two germline ends. The germline V gene has CDR1 SQVTM and CDR2 ANQGSEA. The CDR3 has 12 amino acids. The TCR originated in an adult who was a healthcare worker with PCR-confirmed SARS-CoV-2 infection or an uninfected control (not recorded which). The chain recombines TRBV29-1 with TRBJ1-3, with a possible D match to TRBD1 (6 bases). Sample: whole blood. The CDR3 protein is CSVEGAGDTIYF. The DNA of the CDR3 is TGCAGCGTTGAAGGGGCAGGGGACACCATATATTTT.